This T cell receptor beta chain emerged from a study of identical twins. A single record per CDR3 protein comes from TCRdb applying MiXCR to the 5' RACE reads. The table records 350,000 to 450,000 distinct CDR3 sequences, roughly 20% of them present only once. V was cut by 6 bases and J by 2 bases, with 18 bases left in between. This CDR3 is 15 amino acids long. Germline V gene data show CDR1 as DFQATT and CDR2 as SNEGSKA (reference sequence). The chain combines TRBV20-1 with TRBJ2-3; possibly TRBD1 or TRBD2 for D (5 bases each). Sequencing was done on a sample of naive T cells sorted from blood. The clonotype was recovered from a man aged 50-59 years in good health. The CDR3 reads CSAAGRVPNTDTQYF. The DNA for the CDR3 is TGCAGTGCGGCAGGGCGGGTCCCTAACACAGATACGCAGTATTTT.